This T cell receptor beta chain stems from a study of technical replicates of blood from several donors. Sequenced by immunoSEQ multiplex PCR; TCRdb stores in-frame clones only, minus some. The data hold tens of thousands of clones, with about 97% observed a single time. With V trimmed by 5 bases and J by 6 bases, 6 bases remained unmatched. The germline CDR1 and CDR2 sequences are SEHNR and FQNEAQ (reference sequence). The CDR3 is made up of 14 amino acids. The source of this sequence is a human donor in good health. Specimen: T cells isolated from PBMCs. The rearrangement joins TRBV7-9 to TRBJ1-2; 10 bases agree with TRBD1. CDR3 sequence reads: CASSGRQGADGYTF. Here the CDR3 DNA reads TGTGCCAGCAGCGGGCGACAGGGGGCTGATGGCTACACCTTC.